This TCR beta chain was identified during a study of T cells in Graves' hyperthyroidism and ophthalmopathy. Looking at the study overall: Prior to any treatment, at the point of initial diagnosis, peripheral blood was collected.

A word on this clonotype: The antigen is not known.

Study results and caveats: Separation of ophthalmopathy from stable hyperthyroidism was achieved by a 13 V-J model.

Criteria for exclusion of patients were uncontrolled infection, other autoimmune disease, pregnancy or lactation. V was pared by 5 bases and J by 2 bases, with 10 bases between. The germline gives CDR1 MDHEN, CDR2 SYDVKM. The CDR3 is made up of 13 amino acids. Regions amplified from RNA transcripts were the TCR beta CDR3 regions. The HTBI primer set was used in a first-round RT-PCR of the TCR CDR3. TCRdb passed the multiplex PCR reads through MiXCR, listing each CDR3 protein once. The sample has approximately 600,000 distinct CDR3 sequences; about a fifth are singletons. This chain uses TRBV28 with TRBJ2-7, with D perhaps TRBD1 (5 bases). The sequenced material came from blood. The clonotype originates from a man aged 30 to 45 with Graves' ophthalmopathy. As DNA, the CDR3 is TGTGCCAGCAGTGTCAGGGTCACCTACGAGCAGTACTTC. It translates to CASSVRVTYEQYF.